This T cell receptor beta chain is from a study of shared clonotypes between healthy human individuals. Overall study findings and caveats: Among donors, sharing of clonotypes was expected to be affected by sequencing depth.

As originally analysed: There were no quality scores in the junction-only immunoSEQ sequences, so filtering differed. The method was immunoSEQ multiplex PCR; TCRdb's version includes in-frame clones alone and lacks a portion of them. D and trimming come from the DNA, and the V and J calls and clone size come from that table. The top ten hold roughly 1% of the sample, which has millions of clones, approximately 94% seen once. V gave up 0 bases and J gave up 3 bases, with 9 bases separating them. CDR1 and CDR2 (germline): LGHNA, YSLEER. There are 14 residues in the CDR3. A note on this clone: The antigen remains undetermined.

Naive CD8 cells lacked CD45RO, underwent positive selection for CCR7 and left out terminally differentiated effector memory CD45RA+ cells. The TCR sequence derives from a man aged 18 to 29 in good health. The rearrangement uses TRBV4-3 and TRBJ2-7; no definite D call. The sample was naive CD8+ T cells sorted from blood. The CDR3 DNA reads as TGCGCCAGCAGCCAAGATCTTGCGGACTACGAGCAGTACTTC. It specifies CASSQDLADYEQYF.